This T cell receptor beta chain stems from a study of prognosis after radiotherapy for stage I lung cancer. In the study overall: The roughly 14 male and 6 female patients were aged about 50 to 95, median roughly 68 years. Study findings and constraints: The authors did not determine whether the expanded TCR clones were tumor-specific.

Many counts were recorded for this clonotype. Its antigen is as yet unknown. The patient cohort was node-negative on CT and PET/CT, with no prior chemotherapy, radiotherapy or other malignancies. From genomic DNA, two-round multiplex PCR was used to amplify TCR beta CDR3. The authors ran first-round PCR with primers specific to each TRBV and TRBJ gene. Each CDR3 protein gets one entry after TCRdb re-called the multiplex PCR reads with MiXCR. The sample shows some 14,000 distinct CDR3 sequences, around 48% of them seen only once. CDR1 DFQATT and CDR2 SNEGSKA come from the germline V gene (reference sequence). This CDR3 contains 13 residues. Trimming took off 3 bases at V and 4 bases at J, with 12 bases between the two ends.

The genes are TRBV20-1 and TRBJ1-1; D unresolved. The specimen was PBMCs, collected before or after stereotactic body radiation therapy (not recorded which). The receptor's source is a donor older than 45 with non-small cell lung cancer. The CDR3 bases are TGCAGTGCTAGTCGTCCCGAGCTCACTGAAGCTTTCTTT. Residues: CSASRPELTEAFF.